These 22 T cell receptor beta chains were sequenced from one sample in a study of T-cell reconstitution after alpha-beta-depleted transplantation in children. As it was prepared, the TCRbeta library received unique molecular identifiers. TCRdb called the PCR reads again in MiXCR, with one record for every CDR3 protein. The table records hundreds of thousands of distinct CDR3 sequences, more than 9% of them present only once. Specimen: PBMCs from the stem cell graft donor, collected from the stem cell graft. Source of these receptors: a human donor who donated a stem cell graft to a child with acute myeloid leukemia.

This clonotype was seen more than once but under ten times. The chain carries TRBV12-3 or TRBV12-4 and TRBJ2-3; 7 bases are a match to TRBD1. The CDR3 has 15 residues. V lost 6 bases and J lost 0; bases outside the gene matches: 6. In DNA form, the CDR3 reads TGTGCCAGCAGCCCGACAGGGTCTAGCACAGATACGCAGTATTTT. This gives the protein CASSPTGSSTDTQYF.

This clonotype has just a few counts. This rearrangement joins TRBV7-2 to TRBJ2-7, with 7 bases that match TRBD2. CDR1 and CDR2 from the germline V gene are SGHTA and FQGNSA. The CDR3 totals 16 residues. J gave up 4 bases and V 0 bases, and 9 bases lay outside the gene matches. The CDR3 protein is CASSLAIGGSLYEQYF. CDR3 DNA sequence: TGTGCCAGCAGCTTAGCGATCGGCGGGAGTTTGTACGAGCAGTACTTC.

This clonotype was observed a few times. This rearrangement joins TRBV4-3 to TRBJ2-1; the match to TRBD2 covers 7 bases. J lost 3 bases, V lost 0 bases, and 11 bases had no gene match. Germline V gene sequence: CDR1 LGHNA, CDR2 YSLEER. The CDR3 sequence is 18 residues long. CDR3 nucleotide sequence: TGCGCCAGCAGCCAAGAGCCTAGCAAGGCGGGAGACTACAATGAGCAGTTCTTC. Protein product: CASSQEPSKAGDYNEQFF.

The chain has TRBV5-6 and TRBJ2-3; D ambiguous. The V end was cut by 2 bases, the J end by 4 bases, with 8 bases between. Germline CDR1 and CDR2: SGHDT and YYEEEE. The CDR3 has 13 amino acids. The CDR3 reads CASSFLVSDTQYF. The CDR3 nucleotides are TGTGCCAGCAGCTTCCTAGTTTCAGATACGCAGTATTTT.

This clonotype was found a few times. The J gene is TRBJ2-7, the V gene TRBV29-1; no definite D call. This CDR3 region has 11 residues. V lost 3 bases, J lost 5 bases, and 8 bases lay in between. The germline V gene encodes CDR1 SQVTM and CDR2 ANQGSEA. The CDR3 loop is CSVESDDEQYF. CDR3 coding DNA: TGCAGCGTTGAGTCAGACGACGAGCAGTACTTC.

This clonotype has ten or more counts. The chain uses TRBV6-1 and TRBJ1-2; 9 bases line up with TRBD1. V shed 6 bases and J 7 bases; nucleotides not matched to a gene: 9. CDR3 size: 14 residues. Germline V gene data show CDR1 as MNHNS and CDR2 as SASEGT. The CDR3: CASRQQGAGSGYTF. CDR3 DNA sequence: TGTGCCAGCAGACAACAGGGGGCGGGAAGTGGCTACACCTTC.

This clonotype was picked up many times. The J gene is TRBJ2-1, the V gene TRBV6-1; 9 bases align to TRBD1. The CDR3 consists of 14 residues. Losses at the gene ends were 9 bases for V and 7 bases for J; bases not matched to a gene: 10. Germline CDR1 is MNHNS and CDR2 is SASEGT. The CDR3 here is CASRPQTGGNEQFF. DNA of the CDR3: TGTGCCAGTCGACCGCAGACAGGGGGGAATGAGCAGTTCTTC.

This clonotype was seen a handful of times. J is TRBJ2-1 and V is TRBV5-6, with a tentative D call TRBD1 (6 bases). The CDR3 contains 15 residues. The V gene lost 6 bases and the J gene lost 6 bases, with 19 bases spanning the gap. Germline lookup yields CDR1 SGHDT and CDR2 YYEEEE. The CDR3 coding sequence is TGTGCCAGCACCACCCTAGGAGGCAGGGGCAATGAGCAGTTCTTC. This translates into CASTTLGGRGNEQFF.

The chain has TRBV11-2 and TRBJ1-5; no firm D call. The CDR3 length is 13 residues. V gave up 1 base and J gave up 6 bases, with 7 bases separating them. Germline V lookup: CDR1 SGHAT, CDR2 FQNNGV. This CDR3 is CASSLGVAQPQHF. The CDR3 coding sequence is TGTGCCAGCAGCTTAGGCGTCGCTCAGCCCCAGCATTTT.

This clonotype was seen more than once but under ten times. The chain is built from TRBV25-1 and TRBJ2-3, with D possibly being TRBD2 (5 bases). Per germline, CDR1 MGHDK and CDR2 SYGVNS. The CDR3 is 14 amino acids. V lost 4 bases and J lost 6, with 14 bases in between. CDR3 amino acids: CASSAREFYDTQYF. The CDR3 bases are TGTGCCAGCAGTGCAAGGGAGTTTTACGATACGCAGTATTTT.

This clonotype was found many times. This chain links TRBV9 with TRBJ2-7; D may match TRBD1 or TRBD2 (5 bases each). There are 13 residues in the CDR3. V lost 4 bases and J lost 4, with 12 bases in between. Germline CDR1 SGDLS, CDR2 YYNGEE. The CDR3 coding sequence is TGTGCCAGCAGCAACCGGGACGGGTACGAGCAGTACTTC. Its protein is CASSNRDGYEQYF.

This rearrangement joins TRBV13 to TRBJ2-4; 8 bases align to TRBD1. The CDR3 has 17 amino acids. Germline V gene sequence: CDR1 PRHDT, CDR2 FYEKMQ (reference sequence). Trimming cost V 5 bases and J 1 base; bases outside gene matches: 10. The CDR3 loop is CASSNDRGASAKNIQYF. The CDR3 region has the DNA TGTGCCAGCAGCAACGACAGGGGTGCCTCGGCCAAAAACATTCAGTACTTC.

This clonotype was detected many times. The genes are TRBV9 and TRBJ2-7, with D perhaps TRBD2 (6 bases). The CDR3 runs to 15 residues. Trimming shortened V by 3 bases and J by 0 bases, and 13 bases separated the two germline ends. Germline CDR1 and CDR2: SGDLS and YYNGEE. In DNA, the CDR3 is TGTGCCAGCAGCGCGGGGGACTTAAGCTCCTACGAGCAGTACTTC. Its protein product is CASSAGDLSSYEQYF.

V is TRBV7-2 and J is TRBJ2-3, with 10 bases aligning to TRBD2. This CDR3 has 13 amino acids. Germline V gives CDR1 SGHTA, CDR2 FQGNSA. Trimming took 2 bases from V and 14 from J; bases not matched to a gene: 7. The CDR3 region is CASSLMELAGLYF. The DNA for the CDR3 is TGTGCCAGCAGCTTAATGGAACTAGCGGGACTGTATTTT.

Ten or more counts support this clonotype. This chain joins TRBV5-1 and TRBJ2-5; 7 nucleotides match TRBD1. Germline CDR1 and CDR2: SGHRS and YFSETQ. This CDR3 comprises 15 residues. J was trimmed by 1 base and V by 4 bases; bases with no gene match: 7. CDR3 nucleotides: TGCGCCAGCAGCCAGGGGGTGCGCCTCCAAGAGACCCAGTACTTC. This codes for CASSQGVRLQETQYF.

The chain has TRBV3-1 and TRBJ2-7; 10 nucleotides align to TRBD1. Germline CDR1 is LGHDT and CDR2 is YNNKEL (reference sequence). Losses at the gene ends were 1 base for V and 7 bases for J; bases not matched to a gene: 7. The CDR3 contains 15 residues. The CDR3 is CASSQGTGTGVEQYF. For the CDR3, the DNA is TGTGCCAGCAGCCAAGGAACCGGGACAGGGGTTGAGCAGTACTTC.

The chain carries TRBV6-5 and TRBJ2-4, with TRBD1 matching 9 bases. CDR3 length equals 16 residues. V gave up 4 bases and J gave up 0 bases; unmatched junction bases: 4. Germline V CDR1 and CDR2: MNHEY, SVGAGI. CDR3 DNA sequence: TGTGCCAGCAGTTCCGGGACAGGGCTAGCCAAAAACATTCAGTACTTC. Amino acid sequence: CASSSGTGLAKNIQYF.

This clonotype was observed a few times. The chain recombines TRBV2 with TRBJ2-1; D remains unclear. The germline gives CDR1 SNHLY, CDR2 FYNNEI. The CDR3 is 15 amino acids. V was clipped by 1 base and J by 6 bases, with 13 bases between them. CDR3 protein: CASSEGQALSNEQFF. The CDR3 nucleotides are TGTGCCAGCAGTGAAGGCCAGGCCCTATCCAATGAGCAGTTCTTC.

This clonotype turned up a few times. The chain has TRBV7-2 and TRBJ1-6; D is unresolved. The V end lost 5 bases, the J end lost 7 bases, and 21 bases lay between the germline ends. CDR1 is SGHTA and CDR2 is FQGNSA in the germline V gene. This CDR3 has 17 amino acids. The CDR3 loop is CASSPFRTFDGNSPLHF. The CDR3 DNA sequence: TGTGCCAGCAGCCCCTTTAGGACCTTTGATGGGAATTCACCCCTCCACTTT.

This clonotype appeared a few times. The chain recombines TRBV7-2 with TRBJ1-5; the D gene is possibly TRBD1 (5 bases). The CDR3 loop spans 15 amino acids. The V gene's germline CDR1 is SGHTA and CDR2 FQGNSA. Trimming removed 4 bases at V and 0 bases at J, with 10 bases between. This CDR3 reads CASSWTPYSNQPQHF. In DNA, the CDR3 is TGTGCCAGCAGCTGGACACCTTATAGCAATCAGCCCCAGCATTTT. The full variable domain, its missing parts supplied by reference TRBV7-2 and TRBJ1-5, is GAGVSQSPSNKVTEKGKDVELRCDPISGHTALYWYRQSLGQGLEFLIYFQGNSAPDKSGLPSDRFSAERTGGSVSTLTIQRTQQEDSAVYLCASSWTPYSNQPQHFGDGTRLSIL.

This clonotype has only a few counts. The genes are TRBV5-1 and TRBJ2-1; possibly TRBD2 for D (7 bases). The V gene's germline CDR1 is SGHRS and CDR2 YFSETQ. The CDR3 is 19 residues long. Trimming stripped 1 base from V and 2 bases from J, with 22 bases between. CDR3 nucleotide sequence: TGCGCCAGCAGCTTGTTGGGCCCCTCGGGGGGCCGCCCCTACAATGAGCAGTTCTTC. Its protein product is CASSLLGPSGGRPYNEQFF.

The table lists this clonotype with a few counts. V gene TRBV20-1 combines with J gene TRBJ2-2, with D perhaps being TRBD1 or TRBD2 (5 bases each). Between the trimmed V and J ends, which lost 3 bases and 5 bases, there was a span of 13 bases. This CDR3 region has 14 residues. From germline, CDR1 is DFQATT and CDR2 SNEGSKA (reference sequence). This chain's CDR3 is CSARGPRGTGELFF. The CDR3 nucleotides are TGCAGTGCTAGGGGACCACGAGGGACCGGGGAGCTGTTTTTT.